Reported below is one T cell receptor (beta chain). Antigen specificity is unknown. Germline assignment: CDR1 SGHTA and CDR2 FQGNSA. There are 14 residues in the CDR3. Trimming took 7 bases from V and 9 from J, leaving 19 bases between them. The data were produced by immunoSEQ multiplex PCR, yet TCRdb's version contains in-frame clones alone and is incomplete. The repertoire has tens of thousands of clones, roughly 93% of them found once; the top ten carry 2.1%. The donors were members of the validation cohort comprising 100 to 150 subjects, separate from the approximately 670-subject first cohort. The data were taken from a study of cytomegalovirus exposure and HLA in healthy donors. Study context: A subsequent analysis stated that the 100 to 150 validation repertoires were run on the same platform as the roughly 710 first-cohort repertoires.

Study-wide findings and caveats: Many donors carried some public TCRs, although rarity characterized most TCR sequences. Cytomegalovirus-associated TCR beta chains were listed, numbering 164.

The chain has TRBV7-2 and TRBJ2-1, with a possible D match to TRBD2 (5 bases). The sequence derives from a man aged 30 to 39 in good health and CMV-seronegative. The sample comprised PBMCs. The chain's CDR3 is CASNWGASTGEQFF. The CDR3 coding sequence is TGTGCCAGCAACTGGGGAGCCTCGACCGGTGAGCAGTTCTTC.